This T cell receptor (beta chain) was identified during a study of spatial heterogeneity in lung cancer (dated by TCRdb to the late 2010s). Turning to the overall study: Donors were around 69 patients with early-stage, untreated non-small cell lung cancer from the lung TRACERx cohort. Beta-chain transcripts were consistently detected in greater numbers than alpha-chain transcripts, which likely reflects a higher abundance of beta-chain transcripts. Follow-up PBMC samples were sequenced whenever available, with the median time to follow-up being about 2 years after resection. In non-small cell lung cancer, the study made a quantitative comparison of TCR alpha and beta repertoires among multiple tumor regions, matched nontumor lung and blood. In the raw uncorrected reads, each unique combination of TCR and UMI appeared on average more than ten times. Both alpha and beta chains were TCR-sequenced in 200 to 250 tumor regions, about 64 matched nontumor lung samples and roughly 50 PBMC samples obtained at surgery. TCR repertoire features were related to nonsynonymous mutation counts determined by whole-exome sequencing of tumor tissue.

The CDR3, cysteine through valine, is 13 amino acids long. This entry keeps only the CDR3 DNA: 39 bases, framed from base 1. In the germline V gene, CDR1 corresponds to MNHEY and CDR2 to SVGEGT. The trim is 6 bases for V and 2 bases for J, with a gap of 11 bases between the germline ends. Library creation used 5' RACE. The run used a NextSeq 500. In the TCR library protocol, a unique molecular identifier was attached to each TCR cDNA molecule so that PCR and sequencing errors could be corrected. On the study's bioinformatics: TCR identification, UMI-based error correction and CDR3 extraction were performed with Decombinator tools. TCRs above a frequency of 2 per 1,000, corresponding to the top 1% of the tumor frequency distribution, were defined as expanded. Renyi diversity was calculated using the R vegan package after each repertoire was subsampled 100 times to 5,000 TCRs. To build CDR3 similarity networks, amino acid triplet string-kernel similarity was used, and CDR3s were connected when their pairwise similarity was above 0.82. In-frame beta chains were kept once TCRdb had trimmed the public reads at Q25 with fastp and called clones with MiXCR. Rows are unified per CDR3 protein, each entry keeping the most common DNA and genes. What appears here as the V and J calls and clone size reflects TCRdb's work, not the paper's. Across this sample there are 110,000 or so distinct CDR3 sequences, with 10% to 11% seen only once. Approximately 24% of the sample rests with the top ten.

What this sample's time point label stands for: blood at routine non-recurrence follow-up after resection. Whole RNA extracted from tumor and nontumor lung tissue, or from cryopreserved PBMC samples, was used for TCR sequencing without cell sorting. A patient was chosen for TCR sequencing only when enough RNA was available from at least two tumor regions. There are a few counts of this clonotype. The clone's antigen remains unknown. Per-nucleotide qualities are absent, and no much larger clonotype sits a single base away. Overall study outcomes, separate from this receptor: Ubiquitous expanded tumor TCRs were detected in blood more often at tumor resection than at routine follow-up. Confirming at a functional level the hypothesis that regional TCRs recognize regional mutations was considered to require additional single-cell paired TCR alpha and beta sequencing. Only around 14 patients were included in the comparisons of baseline and follow-up blood repertoires.

This TCR was sampled from a female donor with early-stage non-small cell lung cancer. In this chain, TRBV6-2 or TRBV6-3 is recombined with TRBJ2-7; a weak D assignment points to TRBD1 (5 bases agree). The source was PBMCs, collected at follow-up. The nucleotides read TGTGCCAGCAGCGGCAGGGCGGCCTACGAGCAGTACGTC. This sequence encodes CASSGRAAYEQYV.